This T cell receptor (beta chain) was retrieved from a study of blood T cell repertoires in COVID-19. Whole-study context: Samples came from the United States, Italy and Spain, spanning acute and convalescent COVID-19. PBMCs, B-cell-depleted T cells, or T cells were the source of the cDNA or gDNA that made up the material.

Per the authors' pipeline: Amplification from reference gene primers served as the basis for estimated nucleated cell counts. Method: immunoSEQ multiplex PCR; TCRdb's copy keeps in-frame clones and lacks some. For V, J and clone size, that table is used; D and trimming come from the DNA. Here the sample spans more than 95,000 clones, about 81% being singletons. Per germline, CDR1 SGHRS and CDR2 YFSETQ. The CDR3 consists of 14 residues. V lost 4 bases and J lost 6; bases outside the gene matches: 9. This receptor was taken from a woman aged 50 to 60 with acute or convalescent COVID-19. Sequenced material: peripheral blood. J is TRBJ1-2 and V is TRBV5-1; 7 positions agree with TRBD1. The CDR3, as DNA: TGCGCCAGCAGCAGGGACAGTATGGTAGATGGCTACACCTTC. This encodes CASSRDSMVDGYTF.